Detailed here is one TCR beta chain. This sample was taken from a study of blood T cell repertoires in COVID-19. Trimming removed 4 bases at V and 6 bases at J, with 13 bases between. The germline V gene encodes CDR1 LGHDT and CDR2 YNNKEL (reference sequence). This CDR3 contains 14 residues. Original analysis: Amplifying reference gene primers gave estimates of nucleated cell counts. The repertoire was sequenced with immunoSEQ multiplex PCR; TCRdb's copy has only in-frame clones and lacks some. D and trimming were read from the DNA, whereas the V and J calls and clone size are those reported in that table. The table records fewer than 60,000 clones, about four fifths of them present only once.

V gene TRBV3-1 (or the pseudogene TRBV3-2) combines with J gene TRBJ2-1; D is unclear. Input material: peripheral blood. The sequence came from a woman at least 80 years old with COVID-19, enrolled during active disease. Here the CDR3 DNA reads TGTGCCAGCAGCCCGACGGCAGCGATCAATGAGCAGTTCTTC. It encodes CASSPTAAINEQFF.